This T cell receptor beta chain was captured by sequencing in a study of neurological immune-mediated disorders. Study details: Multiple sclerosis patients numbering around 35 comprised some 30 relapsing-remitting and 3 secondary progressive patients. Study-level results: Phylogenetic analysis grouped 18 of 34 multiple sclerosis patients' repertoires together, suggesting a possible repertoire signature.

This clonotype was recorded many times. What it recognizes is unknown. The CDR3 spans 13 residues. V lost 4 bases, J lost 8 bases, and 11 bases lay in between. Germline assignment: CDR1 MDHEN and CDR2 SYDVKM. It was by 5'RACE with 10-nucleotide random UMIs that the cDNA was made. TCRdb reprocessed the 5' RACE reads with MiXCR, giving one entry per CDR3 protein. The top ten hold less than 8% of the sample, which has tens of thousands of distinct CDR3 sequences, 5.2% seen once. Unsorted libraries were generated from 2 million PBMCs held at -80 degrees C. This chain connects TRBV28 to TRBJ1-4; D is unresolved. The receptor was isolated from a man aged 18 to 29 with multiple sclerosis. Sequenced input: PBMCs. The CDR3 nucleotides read TGTGCCAGCAGTTCATTTGTTCGGGAAAAACTGTTTTTT. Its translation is CASSSFVREKLFF.